This TCR beta chain emerged from a study of cytomegalovirus exposure and HLA in healthy donors. The CDR3 extends over 16 amino acids. The germline V gene has CDR1 MGHRA and CDR2 YSYEKL. The PCR was carried out with 60 Vbeta primers and 13 Jbeta primers. Profiled with immunoSEQ multiplex PCR; TCRdb holds only in-frame clones, not every one. The data contain a few hundred thousand clones, 80% of them singletons. Input material: PBMCs. The source is a girl aged 2 to 10 in good health and CMV-seronegative. V and J are TRBV4-1 and TRBJ2-5, with a tentative D call TRBD2 (6 bases). Near its end, the DNA agrees better with TRBJ2-7, so the J call may be wrong. Here the CDR3 DNA reads TGCGCCAGCAGCCAAGAGGCGGGGAGGACGGTCTACGAGCAGTACTTC. Residues: CASSQEAGRTVYEQYF.